One and the same sample provided the 17 T cell receptor beta chains below, sequenced in a study of cytomegalovirus exposure and HLA in healthy donors. PCR was performed using 60 Vbeta and 13 Jbeta primers. Sequencing was performed with immunoSEQ multiplex PCR; in TCRdb, only in-frame clones are kept and a portion is missing. The sample lists about 57,000 clones; roughly 80% were seen once. Sequences were obtained from PBMCs. The receptor set was obtained from a man aged 30 to 39 in good health and CMV-seronegative.

V gene TRBV7-2 combines with J gene TRBJ2-1, with 10 bases lining up with TRBD2. Germline assignment: CDR1 SGHTA and CDR2 FQGNSA. The CDR3 length is 19 residues. V gave up 2 bases and J gave up 3 bases; unmatched junction bases: 13. In nucleotides, the CDR3 is TGTGCCAGCAGCTTACTTCGTTCTTCTAGCGGGAGTGGCTACAATGAGCAGTTCTTC. Its protein product is CASSLLRSSSGSGYNEQFF.

V and J are TRBV7-2 and TRBJ2-7, with TRBD2 as a possible D gene (8 bases). Per germline, CDR1 SGHTA and CDR2 FQGNSA. CDR3 length equals 15 residues. The V end was cut by 5 bases, the J end by 8 bases, with 22 bases between. The CDR3 DNA is TGTGCCAGCAGCCTCGGGGGGGCGGGACAGAACCAGCAGTACTTC. Its translation: CASSLGGAGQNQQYF.

The chain is built from TRBV7-9 and TRBJ2-3; 8 positions agree with TRBD1. V dropped 2 bases and J dropped 3; count of bases not matched to a gene: 4. Germline CDR1 and CDR2: SEHNR and FQNEAQ (reference sequence). The CDR3 runs 15 residues. This chain's CDR3 is CASSLTRGLTDTQYF. In nucleotides, the CDR3 is TGTGCCAGCAGCTTAACCAGGGGGCTAACAGATACGCAGTATTTT.

The gene calls are TRBV11-2 and TRBJ2-5; 9 nucleotides agree with TRBD1. Germline V gives CDR1 SGHAT, CDR2 FQNNGV. This CDR3 has 15 residues. V gave up 6 bases and J gave up 2 bases; unmatched junction bases: 7. In DNA, the CDR3 is TGTGCCAGCAGTCTAGAGGGACAGGGACAAGAGACCCAGTACTTC. This codes for CASSLEGQGQETQYF.

In regard to this clone: The sample has other DNA sequences that encode this CDR3 too. The CDR3 spells CASSPDGAYEQYF. In DNA, the CDR3 is TGTGCCAGCAGTCCAGACGGAGCCTACGAGCAGTACTTC. V gene TRBV2 combines with J gene TRBJ2-7; no firm D call. Trimming took off 5 bases at V and 2 bases at J, with 10 bases between the two ends. Germline CDR1 is SNHLY and CDR2 is FYNNEI. The CDR3 has 13 amino acids.

The rearrangement links TRBV10-3 to TRBJ2-3; possibly TRBD2 for D (5 bases). V gave up 3 bases and J gave up 2 bases, with 9 bases separating them. The germline gives CDR1 ENHRY, CDR2 SYGVKD. This CDR3 spans 14 amino acids. The CDR3 spells CAISEAASTDTQYF. CDR3 DNA: TGTGCCATCAGTGAAGCGGCCTCCACAGATACGCAGTATTTT.

The rearrangement joins TRBV11-2 to TRBJ1-1, with no clear D. Germline V lookup: CDR1 SGHAT, CDR2 FQNNGV. This CDR3 comprises 16 residues. The V gene lost 2 bases and the J gene lost 6 bases, with 19 bases spanning the gap. The DNA for the CDR3 is TGTGCCAGCAGCTTAATTCCCGATCGACTGGGAGCTGAAGCTTTCTTT. Translated, it gives CASSLIPDRLGAEAFF.

The V and J genes are TRBV7-2 and TRBJ1-1; the D is unclear. Germline loops: CDR1 SGHTA, CDR2 FQGNSA. The CDR3 has 13 amino acids. V gave up 0 bases and J gave up 10 bases, with 12 bases separating them. Here the CDR3 DNA reads TGTGCCAGCAGCTTAGCGCCCACATACCCAGCTTTCTTT. This codes for CASSLAPTYPAFF.

The rearrangement uses TRBV9 and TRBJ2-7; 9 bases agree with TRBD1. The CDR3 sequence is 15 residues long. Germline-derived CDR1 and CDR2 are SGDLS and YYNGEE. J lost 2 bases, V lost 0 bases, and 3 bases had no gene match. For the CDR3, the DNA is TGTGCCAGCAGCGTAGGAGGGACAGGGCCCTACGAGCAGTACTTC. Translated, it gives CASSVGGTGPYEQYF.

J is TRBJ1-1 and V is TRBV7-8, with D tentatively TRBD1 (5 bases). The V gene's germline CDR1 is SGHVS and CDR2 FQNEAQ. CDR3 size: 16 residues. V was cut by 1 base and J by 1 base, with 13 bases left in between. The CDR3, as DNA: TGTGCCAGCAGCTTAGTAACGGCAGGGCGGAACACTGAAGCTTTCTTT. Encoded protein: CASSLVTAGRNTEAFF.

The chain links TRBV19 to TRBJ1-2, with D possibly matching TRBD1 (6 bases). This CDR3 has 15 amino acids. The V end lost 7 bases, the J end lost 6 bases, and 21 bases lay between the germline ends. The germline V gene has CDR1 LNHDA and CDR2 SQIVND (reference sequence). The CDR3 is CASKGEGQGKDGYTF. CDR3 bases: TGTGCCAGTAAAGGAGAGGGACAAGGAAAGGATGGCTACACCTTC.

The chain is built from TRBV6-5 and TRBJ2-1; 10 nucleotides match TRBD1. Trimming cost V 7 bases and J 8 bases; bases outside gene matches: 8. The germline CDR1 and CDR2 sequences are MNHEY and SVGAGI. The CDR3 runs 14 residues. The CDR3 reads CASTAGTGAHEQFF. DNA for the CDR3: TGTGCCAGCACCGCCGGGACAGGGGCTCATGAGCAGTTCTTC.

This rearrangement joins TRBV5-5 to TRBJ1-1; the match to TRBD1 covers 8 bases. Germline assignment: CDR1 SGHKS and CDR2 YYEKEE (reference sequence). The ends lost 0 bases at V and 3 bases at J; junction bases unmatched: 4. CDR3 length equals 15 residues. The CDR3 DNA is TGTGCCAGCAGCTTGGAAGGACAGGGTTACACTGAAGCTTTCTTT. Translation gives CASSLEGQGYTEAFF.

The rearrangement joins TRBV14 to TRBJ1-1; D unresolved. Per the germline V gene, CDR1 is SGHDN and CDR2 is FVKESK. CDR3 length: 11 amino acids. V lost 1 base and J lost 11, with 8 bases in between. This chain's CDR3 is CASSQGPGAFF. Written as DNA, the CDR3 is TGTGCCAGCAGCCAAGGACCGGGGGCTTTCTTT.

The V and J genes are TRBV7-9 and TRBJ2-6; D ambiguous. Trimming removed 1 base from V and 0 bases from J, with 13 bases in between. Per the germline V gene, CDR1 is SEHNR and CDR2 is FQNEAQ (reference sequence). This CDR3 is 18 amino acids long. The CDR3 protein is CASSLGLFTRSGANVLTF. The CDR3 nucleotides read TGTGCCAGCAGCTTAGGGCTCTTTACCCGCTCTGGGGCCAACGTCCTGACTTTC.

The chain uses TRBV5-6 and TRBJ1-2, with D uncertain. The CDR3 is 16 residues long. Germline CDR1 SGHDT, CDR2 YYEEEE. V lost 0 bases to trimming and J lost 0 bases, with 12 bases between them. The CDR3: CASSLAGQAPNYGYTF. CDR3 nucleotides: TGTGCCAGCAGCTTGGCTGGGCAGGCCCCTAACTATGGCTACACCTTC.

The rearrangement joins TRBV13 to TRBJ1-4; D is ambiguous. Germline V gene data show CDR1 as PRHDT and CDR2 as FYEKMQ (reference sequence). Deletions cut 0 bases from V and 3 bases from J, with 11 bases between. The CDR3 is made up of 16 amino acids. CDR3 coding DNA: TGTGCCAGCAGCTTAGGCATCGGGAGCCCTAATGAAAAACTGTTTTTT. Translating gives CASSLGIGSPNEKLFF.